This T cell receptor beta chain is drawn from a study of blood T cells in healthy people across ages. The CDR3 is 14 amino acids. V shed 5 bases and J shed 9 bases, with 17 bases lying between them. The germline CDR1 and CDR2 sequences are MNHEY and SMNVEV (reference sequence). The second PCR ran roughly 6 to 11 cycles with a sample-barcoded 5' primer and J-beta primers. One entry per CDR3 protein results from TCRdb running MiXCR on the 5' RACE reads. The profile shows about 1.4 million distinct CDR3 sequences, around 59% of them singletons. This receptor was identified in a man aged 18 to 30 in good health. The rearrangement uses TRBV27 and TRBJ1-5, with D maybe TRBD1 (5 bases). The specimen sequenced was blood. The CDR3 nucleotides read TGTGCCAGCAGTCCTGCAGGGAGTCTGATGCCCCAGCATTTT. This codes for CASSPAGSLMPQHF.